The following is a TCR beta chain sequence with its context. This clone's antigen is unknown. Per-base quality was not reported, and no clone a single base away is much larger than it. This entry belongs to a study of blood T cells in healthy people across ages (dated by TCRdb to 2015 to 2017). Describing the broader study: In model experiments, template switching captured about one uniquely barcoded TCR beta cDNA molecule for every two T cells. Four age groups were formed from the donors: young (average approximately 16 years), middle-aged (approximately 40), aged (under 70) and long-lived (82). The study analyzed two additional independent replicas of 1 million unique cDNA reads from the same blood draw for two donors, one aged 18 to 29 and one aged 80 or older. Age-related changes in TCR beta repertoire diversity were measured in the study by deep sequencing normalized with unique cDNA molecular identifiers. To avoid experimental bias, donors of different ages were spread randomly across the sequencing lanes.

The donors were about 40 Caucasian individuals from Russia, aged 6 to 90 years, who were systemically healthy. Approximately 9.3 milliliters of peripheral blood were collected from each donor into EDTA-treated Vacutainer tubes. Ficoll-Paque density-gradient centrifugation was used to isolate PBMCs, with at least 7 million per sample. Trizol reagent was used to extract total RNA from PBMCs, with at least 5 micrograms per sample. Naive CD45RAhigh/CD27high T cell percentages were measured by flow cytometry on a PBMC aliquot from every donor. The CDR3 holds 14 amino acids from the cysteine to the phenylalanine. The CDR3 DNA has 42 bases and is translated from base 1. The germline V gene supplies CDR1 MNHEY and CDR2 SVGEGT. V is reduced by 9 bases and J by 3 bases, leaving a spacing of 18 bases between them. General conclusions and limits of the study: Bulk unsorted PBMC profiling prevented conclusive comparison of naive and antigen-experienced compartments. Estimates of total diversity from one million sequenced T cells were regarded as lower bounds and underestimates. The CMV infection status of donors was not known, potentially confounding age-related changes in expanded clonotypes. The long-lived group showed more naive CD4+ T cells, fewer expanded clones and increased TCR diversity than the aged group, suggesting age selection. As age increased, observed TCR beta diversity per million T cells dropped in a roughly linear way, and a significant reduction was already evident by age 40. Observed TCR beta diversity correlated strongly with the percentage of naive T cells measured by flow cytometry.

Library construction relied on 5' RACE. Sequencing used an Illumina HiSeq 2500. A second roughly 7 to 11 cycle PCR used a sample-barcoded 5' primer and a J-beta primer mix. A template-switch 5' adaptor carrying 12 random nucleotides introduced a unique molecular identifier onto each TCR beta cDNA molecule. Each sample yielded at least 2.5 million CDR3-containing paired-end reads. All of the RNA was converted into first-strand cDNA using the Mint cDNA synthesis kit, with a TRBC-specific oligonucleotide serving as the primer. Following uracil-DNA glycosylase treatment, all cDNA underwent a first 18-cycle PCR with the universal primers M1SS and BC2_uni_R. The paper's processing steps were these. Normalization of each sample was performed by random selection of 1 million high-quality reads, each carrying a distinct molecular identifier. Instead of being binned into consensus sequences, reads that shared molecular identifiers were thrown out. MiTCR, with a Q25 quality threshold and the strictest error-elimination algorithm, was used for CDR3 identification, clonotype clustering and error correction. A nonparametric unseen species model using Euler transformation provided a lower-bound estimate of total TCR beta diversity. The public reads were reanalyzed by TCRdb: fastp trimming at Q25, MiXCR alignment, in-frame beta chains only. Rows are combined by CDR3 protein, so each entry shows the most common genes and DNA. The V and J calls were determined by TCRdb, not by the authors. The table for this sample lists about 1.6 million distinct CDR3 sequences; about 31% of them were counted only once. The ten largest clones capture around 11% of the sample.

The receptor was isolated from a woman younger than 45 in good health. The chain is made from TRBV6-2 or TRBV6-3 and TRBJ2-7; a tentative D call is TRBD2 (5 bases match). The sequenced sample was blood. In nucleotide form, the sequence is TGTGCCAGTCAACGCGGGCTTGAAGGCTACGAGCAGTACTTC. This codes for CASQRGLEGYEQYF.